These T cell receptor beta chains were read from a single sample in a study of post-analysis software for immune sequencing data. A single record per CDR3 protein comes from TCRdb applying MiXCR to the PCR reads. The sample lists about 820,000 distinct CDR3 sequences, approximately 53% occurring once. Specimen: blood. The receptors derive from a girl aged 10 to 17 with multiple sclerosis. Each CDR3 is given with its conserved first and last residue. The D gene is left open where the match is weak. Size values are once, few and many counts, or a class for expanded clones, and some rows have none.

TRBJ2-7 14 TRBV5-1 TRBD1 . TGCGCCAGCAGCCCGGGGACAGCCTCAAGTACCCAGTACTTC CASSPGTASSTQYF
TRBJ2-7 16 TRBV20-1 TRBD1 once TGCAGTGCTAGGGGGGACAGGGAACGGTTCTCCTACGAGCAGTACTTC CSARGDRERFSYEQYF
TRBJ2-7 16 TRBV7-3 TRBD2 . TGTGCCAGCAGCTCTGGAGCGGGGAGCTCCTACAATGAGCAGTACTTC CASSSGAGSSYNEQYF
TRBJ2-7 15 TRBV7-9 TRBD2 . TGTGCCAGCAGCTTGTATGGCGGGAGGAAATACGAGCAGTACTTC CASSLYGGRKYEQYF
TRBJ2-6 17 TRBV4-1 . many TGCGCCAGCAGCCAAGATCGCGGACACTCTGGGGCCAACGTCCTGACTTTC CASSQDRGHSGANVLTF
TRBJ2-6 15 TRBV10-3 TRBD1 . TGTGCCATCAGTGGACAGGGAACTGGGGCCAACGTCCTGACTTTC CAISGQGTGANVLTF
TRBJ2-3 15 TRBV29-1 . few TGCAGCGTTGATGGGCGAAGACTAAGCACAGATACGCAGTATTTT CSVDGRRLSTDTQYF
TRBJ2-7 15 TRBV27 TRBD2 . TGTGCCAGCAGTTTCGTGGCGGGAGCGGCCTACGAGCAGTACTTC CASSFVAGAAYEQYF
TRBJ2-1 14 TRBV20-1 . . TGCAGTGCTAGGTTCAAGGGGGCCTACAATGAGCAGTTCTTC CSARFKGAYNEQFF
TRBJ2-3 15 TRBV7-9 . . TGTGCCAGCAGCCAACAGAGGTGGGCCTCGGATACGCAGTATTTT CASSQQRWASDTQYF
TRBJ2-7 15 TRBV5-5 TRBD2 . TGTGCCAGCAGCTTGCGACTAGCTGTCTACAATGAGCAGTACTTC CASSLRLAVYNEQYF
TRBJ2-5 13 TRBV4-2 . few TGTGCCAGCAGCCAAGCACCGCAAGAGACCCAGTACTTC CASSQAPQETQYF
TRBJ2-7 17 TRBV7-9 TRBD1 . TGTGCCAGCAGCCCCCAAGGCATGGGACAGAGAACCTACGAGCAGTACTTC CASSPQGMGQRTYEQYF
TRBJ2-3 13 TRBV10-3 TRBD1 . TGTGCCGGAGGGACAGGGAAAACAGATACGCAGTATTTT CAGGTGKTDTQYF
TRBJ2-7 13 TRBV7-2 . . TGTGCCAGTCGCCCCCCAGGGTTCAACGAGCAGTACTTC CASRPPGFNEQYF